The rows below give T cell receptor beta chains drawn from one sample of a study of tumor-infiltrating lymphocytes in primary liver carcinoma. MiXCR, run by TCRdb on the multiplex PCR reads, gives a single entry per CDR3 protein. The profile shows roughly 20,000 distinct CDR3 sequences, roughly 79% of them singletons. Sequences were obtained from liver tumor tissue from sampling region 4. The receptors were gathered from a woman in her twenties or thirties with primary liver carcinoma and hepatitis B virus infection. Each CDR3 is given with its conserved first and last residue. Fields, in order: J gene, V gene, D gene, clone size, CDR3 DNA, CDR3 protein. A D gene is named only where the DNA matches it firmly. Size is stated for part of the rows, as once, few or many counts, or as a class when the clone is expanded.

TRBJ1-2 TRBV6-2/TRBV6-3 NA medium-sized TGTGCCAGCAGTCCACAGGCAGACTATGGCTACACCTTC CASSPQADYGYTF
TRBJ2-2 TRBV6-5 TRBD2 once TGTGCCAGCAGATGGACTAGCGCCCGAGGCACCGGGGAGCAGCTTTTT CASRWTSARGTGEQLF
TRBJ2-5 TRBV4-1 NA NA TGCGCCAGTAGCCAAGGAGAGAGGGCCGTGACCCATTACTTC CASSQGERAVTHYF
TRBJ2-1 TRBV29-1 TRBD2 NA TGCATGGCCCTAAGGGACTACAATGAGCTGTTCTTC CMALRDYNELFF
TRBJ2-1 TRBV6-2/TRBV6-3 NA NA TGTGCCAGCCGACAACCCGGATTGCTGTACCAATACAATGAGCAGTCCTTC CASRQPGLLYQYNEQSF
TRBJ2-1 TRBV4-3 NA NA TGCGCCAGCAGCCAATTGGACTACGCCTACAATGAGCAGTTCTTC CASSQLDYAYNEQFF
TRBJ2-7 TRBV20-1 TRBD2 NA TGCAGTGCACTCCGGACTAGCGGAAGATACGAGCAATACTTC CSALRTSGRYEQYF
TRBJ2-1 TRBV6-1 NA NA TGTGCCAGTAGTGAAGTGGGAGTCGATGAGCACTTCTTC CASSEVGVDEHFF
TRBJ1-2 TRBV11-2 NA NA TGTGCCATCACTCAGGGTGGGGGTGGAGGCTACATCTTC CAITQGGGGGYIF
TRBJ2-7 TRBV4-2 TRBD1 NA TGTGTCAGCAGCCAGGAACACCTAGGACAGGGGAAACCGCGCGAGCAGTACTTC CVSSQEHLGQGKPREQYF
TRBJ2-3 TRBV6-5 TRBD2 many TGTGCCAGCAATGAAGCGGGAGCTCAAGATACGCAGTATTTT CASNEAGAQDTQYF
TRBJ2-1 TRBV6-6 NA NA TGTGCCAGCAGTGGCAGGGGCTACAATGAGCAGTTCTTC CASSGRGYNEQFF
TRBJ2-1 TRBV12-3/TRBV12-4 TRBD2 NA TGTGCCAGCAGAATTAGTGGGAGGGAGTCCTACAATGAGCTGTTCTTC CASRISGRESYNELFF
TRBJ2-3 TRBV4-2 TRBD1 NA TGTGCCAGCACCGAATCGACAGGGGTAGATATGCAGTATTTC CASTESTGVDMQYF
TRBJ2-5 TRBV11-2 NA NA TGTGCCAGCAGCTTCGACAGGTCCGGCGAGACCCAGTACTTC CASSFDRSGETQYF
TRBJ1-1 TRBV5-6 NA NA TGTGCCAGCAGCTTCGACGGTGCCACTGAAACTTTCTTC CASSFDGATETFF
TRBJ2-1 TRBV6-2/TRBV6-3 NA NA TGTGCCAGCCGACATCCCGGACTGCTTTACCAATACAAAGAACAGTTCTTC CASRHPGLLYQYKEQFF
TRBJ2-3 TRBV5-6 NA few TGTGTCAGCAGCTTGAGTGGGACCCATCAGCCCCAGTATTTT CVSSLSGTHQPQYF
TRBJ2-7 TRBV29-1 NA many TGCAGCGTGCATCAGGGTTCGAGCTCCTACGAGCAGTACTTC CSVHQGSSSYEQYF
TRBJ1-2 TRBV5-4 TRBD1 NA TGCTCCAGCAGCTTGCAAGGACAGGTCTATGGCTACACATTC CSSSLQGQVYGYTF
TRBJ2-2 TRBV25-1 NA NA TGTGCCAGTCGGAGAGGGGGTGTCGGGGAGCTGTTTTTT CASRRGGVGELFF
TRBJ2-7 TRBV5-1 TRBD1 once TGCGCCAGCAGCTCGGACAGGCTTCGGCAAAAGCAGTACTTC CASSSDRLRQKQYF
TRBJ2-2 TRBV7-9 NA medium-sized TGTGCCAGCAGCTTAGCAGCGGCCCCCGGGGAGCTGTTTTTT CASSLAAAPGELFF
TRBJ2-1 TRBV11-3 NA once TGTGCCAGCAGCTCGGACTACAACAATGAGCAGTTCTTC CASSSDYNNEQFF
TRBJ2-3 TRBV11-2 TRBD1 NA TGTGCCAGCAACCGGACGCGACAGGGATGGGGAGATACGCAATATTTT CASNRTRQGWGDTQYF
TRBJ2-2 TRBV21-1 NA NA TGTGCCAGCAGCAAGAAGGTCAGGGCCCGCACCGGGGAGCTGTCTTTT CASSKKVRARTGELSF
TRBJ2-3 TRBV11-2 NA once TGTGCCAACGGACTACAGTGGGGAGATACGCAGTATTTT CANGLQWGDTQYF
TRBJ2-3 TRBV7-9 NA NA TGTGCCAGCAGCTTAGAAAAGGCACAGCAAGAAGATACGCAGTATTTT CASSLEKAQQEDTQYF
TRBJ2-1 TRBV7-9 NA NA TGTGCCAGCAGCTTGTTAAATGAGCAGTTCTTC CASSLLNEQFF
TRBJ2-1 TRBV7-8 NA NA TGTGCCAGCAGCCCCTTCGGGACACGGGTTTACAATGAGCAGATCTTC CASSPFGTRVYNEQIF
TRBJ2-7 TRBV14 TRBD2 NA TGTGCCAGCAGTCAAGACCTAGCGGGACCCACTAGAGAGCAGTACTTC CASSQDLAGPTREQYF
TRBJ2-7 TRBV4-3 NA NA TGCGCCAGCAGCCAAAACTATCCGGAGCTCTACGAGCAGTACTTC CASSQNYPELYEQYF
TRBJ2-7 TRBV4-3 NA NA TGCGCCAGCATCCAAGCTGTGACGGGGGCTCACATTAGCTACAAGCAGTACTTC CASIQAVTGAHISYKQYF
TRBJ2-1 TRBV29-1 NA many TGCAGCGTTGAGGGGAGCTCCTACAATGAGTATTCCTTC CSVEGSSYNEYSF
TRBJ1-1 TRBV11-2 TRBD1 NA TGTGCCAGCAGCACTCGGGACAGGGGGCGTAAGAGGTGTAGTAACACCGAAGCTTTCTTT CASSTRDRGRKRCSNTEAFF
TRBJ2-1 TRBV11-2 TRBD2 NA TGTGCCAGAAGCTCTCGCCCCAGCGGGAGGATCTATGAGCAGTTCTTC CARSSRPSGRIYEQFF
TRBJ2-7 TRBV11-2 TRBD2 NA TGTGCCAGCAGCCCGCCGGGACTATACTACGAGCAGTACTTC CASSPPGLYYEQYF